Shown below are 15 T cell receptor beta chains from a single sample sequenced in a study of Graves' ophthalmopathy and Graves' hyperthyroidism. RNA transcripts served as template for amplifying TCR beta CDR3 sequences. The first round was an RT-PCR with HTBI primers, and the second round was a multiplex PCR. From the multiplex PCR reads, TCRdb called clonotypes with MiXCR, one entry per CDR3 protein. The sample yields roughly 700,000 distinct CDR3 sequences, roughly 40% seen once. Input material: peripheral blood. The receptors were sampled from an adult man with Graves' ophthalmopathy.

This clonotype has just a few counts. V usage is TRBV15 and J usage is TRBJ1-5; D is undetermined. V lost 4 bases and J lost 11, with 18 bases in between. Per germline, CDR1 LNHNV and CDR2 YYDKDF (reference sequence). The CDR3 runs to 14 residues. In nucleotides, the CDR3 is TGTGCCACCAGCATTGGAGGGAGTCTTGAGACCCAGCATTTT. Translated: CATSIGGSLETQHF.

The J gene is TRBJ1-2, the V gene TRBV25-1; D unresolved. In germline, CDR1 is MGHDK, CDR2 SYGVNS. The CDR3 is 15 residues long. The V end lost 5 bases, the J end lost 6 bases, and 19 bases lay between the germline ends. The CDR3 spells CASSLVGRTGNGYTF. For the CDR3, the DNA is TGTGCCAGCAGTTTAGTTGGCAGGACGGGGAATGGCTACACCTTC.

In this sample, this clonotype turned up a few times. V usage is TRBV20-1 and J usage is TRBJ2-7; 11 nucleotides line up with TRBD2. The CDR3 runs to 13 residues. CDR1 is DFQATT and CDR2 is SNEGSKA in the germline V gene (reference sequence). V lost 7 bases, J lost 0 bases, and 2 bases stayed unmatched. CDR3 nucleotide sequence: TGCAGTGGGGGACTAGCGGTCTCCTACGAGCAGTACTTC. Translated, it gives CSGGLAVSYEQYF.

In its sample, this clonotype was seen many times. CDR3 nucleotides: TGTGCCATCAGTGAGTACGAGACACAGAACACCGGGGAGCTGTTTTTT. Its translation is CAISEYETQNTGELFF. The rearrangement links TRBV10-3 to TRBJ2-2; no clear D gene. The CDR3 covers 16 residues. The V end was cut by 1 base, the J end by 1 base, with 10 bases between. Germline CDR1 ENHRY, CDR2 SYGVKD.

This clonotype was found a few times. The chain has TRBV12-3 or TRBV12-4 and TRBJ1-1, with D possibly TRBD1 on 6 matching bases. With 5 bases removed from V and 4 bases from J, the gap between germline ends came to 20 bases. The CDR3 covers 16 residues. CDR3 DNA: TGTGCCAGCAGTCAACATACAACAGGGAGTAGCACTGAAGCTTTCTTT. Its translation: CASSQHTTGSSTEAFF.

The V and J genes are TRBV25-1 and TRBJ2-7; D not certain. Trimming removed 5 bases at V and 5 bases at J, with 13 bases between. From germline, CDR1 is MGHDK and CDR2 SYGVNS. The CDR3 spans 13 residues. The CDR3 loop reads CASSLSSVDEQYF. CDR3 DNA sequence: TGTGCCAGCAGTTTATCGTCGGTGGACGAGCAGTACTTC.

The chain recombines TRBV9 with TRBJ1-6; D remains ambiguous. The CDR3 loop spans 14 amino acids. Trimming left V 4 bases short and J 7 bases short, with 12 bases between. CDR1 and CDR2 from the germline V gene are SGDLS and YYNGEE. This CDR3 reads CASSRGSNNSPLHF. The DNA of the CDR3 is TGTGCCAGCAGCCGTGGGAGCAACAATTCACCCCTCCACTTT.

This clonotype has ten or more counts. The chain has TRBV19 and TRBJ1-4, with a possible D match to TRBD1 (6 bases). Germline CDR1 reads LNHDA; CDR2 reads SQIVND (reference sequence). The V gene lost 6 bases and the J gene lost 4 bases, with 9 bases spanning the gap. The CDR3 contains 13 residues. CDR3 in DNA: TGTGCCAGTAGAGACAGGCTTAATGAAAAACTGTTTTTT. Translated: CASRDRLNEKLFF.

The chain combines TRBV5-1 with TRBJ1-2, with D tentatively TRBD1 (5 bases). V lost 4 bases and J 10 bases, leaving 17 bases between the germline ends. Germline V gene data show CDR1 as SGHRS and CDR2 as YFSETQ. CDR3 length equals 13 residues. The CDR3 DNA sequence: TGCGCCAGCAGCAGGACGGGGCCAGAGGCCTACACCTTC. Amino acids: CASSRTGPEAYTF.

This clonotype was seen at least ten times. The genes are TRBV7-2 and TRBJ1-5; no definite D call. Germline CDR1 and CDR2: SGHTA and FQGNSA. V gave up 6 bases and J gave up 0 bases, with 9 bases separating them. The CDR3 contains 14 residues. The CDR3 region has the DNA TGTGCCAGCAGTCCTCAGCCTAGCAATCAGCCCCAGCATTTT. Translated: CASSPQPSNQPQHF.

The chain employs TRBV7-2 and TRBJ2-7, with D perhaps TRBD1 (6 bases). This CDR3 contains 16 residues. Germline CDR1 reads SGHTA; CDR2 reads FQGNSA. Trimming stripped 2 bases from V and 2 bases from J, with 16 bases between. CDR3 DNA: TGTGCCAGCAGCTTACAACCGGGACAAGCGCCCTACGAGCAGTACTTC. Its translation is CASSLQPGQAPYEQYF.

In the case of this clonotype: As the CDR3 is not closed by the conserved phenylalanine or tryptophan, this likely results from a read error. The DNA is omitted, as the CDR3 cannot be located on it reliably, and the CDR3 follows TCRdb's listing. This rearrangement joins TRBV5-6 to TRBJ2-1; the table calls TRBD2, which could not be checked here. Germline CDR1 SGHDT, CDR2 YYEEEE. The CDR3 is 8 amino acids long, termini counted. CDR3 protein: CASSLPTS.

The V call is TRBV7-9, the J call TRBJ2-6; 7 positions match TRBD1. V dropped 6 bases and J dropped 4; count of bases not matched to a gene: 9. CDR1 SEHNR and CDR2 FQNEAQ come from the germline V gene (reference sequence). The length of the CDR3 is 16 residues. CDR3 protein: CASSSGQVKGANVLTF. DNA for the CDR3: TGTGCCAGCAGTTCCGGACAGGTCAAGGGGGCCAACGTCCTGACTTTC.

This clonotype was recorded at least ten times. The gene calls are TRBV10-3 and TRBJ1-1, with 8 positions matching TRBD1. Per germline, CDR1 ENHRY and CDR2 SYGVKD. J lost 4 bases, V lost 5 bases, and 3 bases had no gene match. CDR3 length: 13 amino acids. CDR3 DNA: TGTGCCATCAGTATGGACAGGGTCACTGAAGCTTTCTTT. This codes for CAISMDRVTEAFF.

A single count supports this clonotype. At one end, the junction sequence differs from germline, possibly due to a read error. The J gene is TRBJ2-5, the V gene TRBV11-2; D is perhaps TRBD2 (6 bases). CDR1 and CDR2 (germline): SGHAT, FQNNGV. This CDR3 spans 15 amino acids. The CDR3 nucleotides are TGTGCCAGCAGCTTAAGAGGCCTAGCGCAAGGGACCCAGTACTTC. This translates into CASSLRGLAQGTQYF.